Below, one T cell receptor (beta chain) is given with its context. As yet, its antigen is unknown. PCR employed 60 Vbeta and 13 Jbeta primers. Only in-frame clones appear in the TCRdb table, and some are missing; sequencing was by immunoSEQ multiplex PCR. The sample records 160,000 or so clones, approximately 78% being singletons. This sample stems from a study of cytomegalovirus exposure and HLA in healthy donors. Study-level points and caveats: In vitro checks showed that three CMV-associated chains really do target CMV antigens. Within the data, a cluster of highly shared sequence variants was likely a sequencing artifact.

CDR3 length: 17 amino acids. Germline V gene lookup returns CDR1 SGHRS and CDR2 YFSETQ. Trimming took 5 bases from V and 6 from J; bases not matched to a gene: 11. Donors likely had unrecorded immune exposures despite being nominally healthy when sampled. Sequencing was carried out using PBMCs. This clonotype was sampled from a male donor in good health and CMV-seropositive. The chain uses TRBV5-1 and TRBJ2-3; 14 bases map to TRBD2. CDR3 protein: CASRTGLAGVFADTQYF. The CDR3 nucleotides read TGCGCCAGCAGAACGGGACTAGCGGGAGTTTTTGCGGATACGCAGTATTTT.